Below, 3 T cell receptor beta chains from the same sample are listed, as sequenced in a study of Graves' ophthalmopathy and Graves' hyperthyroidism. Amplification from RNA transcripts yielded the TCR beta CDR3 regions. First-round RT-PCR with HTBI primers preceded a second-round multiplex PCR. TCRdb re-derived calls from the multiplex PCR reads in MiXCR, one entry per CDR3 protein. The repertoire holds around 1,000,000 distinct CDR3 sequences, with 36% as singletons. Specimen: peripheral blood or thyroid tissue (not recorded which). Source of these receptors: an adult man with Graves' hyperthyroidism.

This clonotype was counted a single time. The chain joins TRBV7-2 to TRBJ1-2; D is ambiguous. This CDR3 contains 12 residues. V lost 4 bases, J lost 3 bases, and 6 bases lay in between. Germline V lookup: CDR1 SGHTA, CDR2 FQGNSA. The CDR3, as DNA: TGTGCCAGCAGCTCTCACCACTATGGCTACACCTTC. Translation: CASSSHHYGYTF.

V and J are TRBV9 and TRBJ2-2, with 8 bases matching TRBD2. The ends lost 0 bases at V and 2 bases at J; junction bases unmatched: 12. CDR1 is SGDLS and CDR2 is YYNGEE in the germline V gene. The CDR3 is 19 amino acids. The DNA for the CDR3 is TGTGCCAGCAGCGTAGAGGGGCATTCGGGACTAGGCAACACCGGGGAGCTGTTTTTT. Translation: CASSVEGHSGLGNTGELFF.

This clonotype has at least ten counts. V gene TRBV7-9 combines with J gene TRBJ1-1; D gene uncertain. V shed 1 base and J shed 1 base, with 10 bases lying between them. The CDR3 runs 15 residues. In germline, CDR1 is SEHNR, CDR2 FQNEAQ (reference sequence). In DNA, the CDR3 is TGTGCCAGCAGCTTAGTGAGGCCGGGGAACACTGAAGCTTTCTTT. Translated: CASSLVRPGNTEAFF.